Following are 21 T cell receptor beta chains from one sample sequenced in a study of cytomegalovirus exposure and HLA in healthy donors. Generated by immunoSEQ multiplex PCR, the TCRdb table keeps only in-frame clones and is missing some. Of 120,000 to 150,000 clones detected, roughly 81% appear once; the ten largest clones hold over 1.1%. The sequenced material came from PBMCs. These receptors came from a woman aged 25 to 39 in good health and CMV-seronegative.

CDR3 sequence reads: CASSLEGSGNTIYF. The CDR3 DNA reads TGTGCCAGCAGCTTAGAGGGTTCTGGAAACACCATATATTTT. The rearrangement uses TRBV7-3 and TRBJ1-3, with no clear D. V shed 2 bases and J shed 1 base, with 6 bases lying between them. The CDR3 is made up of 14 amino acids. CDR1 is SGHTA and CDR2 is FQGTGA in the germline V gene. Supplemented by reference TRBV7-3 and TRBJ1-3, the full variable domain reads GAGVSQTPSNKVTEKGKYVELRCDPISGHTALYWYRQSLGQGPEFLIYFQGTGAADDSGLPNDRFFAVRPEGSVSTLKIQRTERGDSAVYLCASSLEGSGNTIYFGEGSWLTVV.

The chain employs TRBV29-1 and TRBJ1-2; maybe TRBD1 (5 bases). Trimming pared 3 bases from V and 8 bases from J, leaving 10 bases between. Germline V lookup: CDR1 SQVTM, CDR2 ANQGSEA. CDR3 length: 11 residues. The CDR3 is CSVEQRGGYTF. As DNA, the CDR3 is TGCAGCGTTGAGCAACGGGGGGGCTACACCTTC.

The chain recombines TRBV5-1 with TRBJ2-1, with 9 positions matching TRBD2. This CDR3 spans 15 amino acids. Germline V gene lookup returns CDR1 SGHRS and CDR2 YFSETQ. The V and J ends lost 0 bases and 7 bases, in that order; junction bases with no gene match: 5. The CDR3 sequence: CASSLGRLAVNEQFF. The CDR3 DNA reads TGCGCCAGCAGCTTGGGGAGACTAGCGGTGAATGAGCAGTTCTTC.

The rearrangement joins TRBV19 to TRBJ1-2; TRBD1 aligns across 8 bases. After removal of 9 bases from V and 4 bases from J, the junction contained 7 bases not matched to a gene. In germline, CDR1 is LNHDA, CDR2 SQIVND (reference sequence). This CDR3 contains 13 residues. DNA for the CDR3: TGTGCCAGCCCACAGGGGGAGAGCTATGGCTACACCTTC. It is translated as CASPQGESYGYTF.

The table lists this clone with a count of one. The chain combines TRBV19 with TRBJ1-1, with 7 bases lining up with TRBD1. The CDR3 runs to 17 residues. In germline, CDR1 is LNHDA, CDR2 SQIVND (reference sequence). With V trimmed by 5 bases and J by 0 bases, 12 bases remained unmatched. CDR3 sequence reads: CASSAYPRQGVNTEAFF. CDR3 DNA sequence: TGTGCCAGTAGTGCCTACCCTCGACAGGGCGTGAACACTGAAGCTTTCTTT.

J is TRBJ2-1 and V is TRBV7-3; TRBD1 aligns across 8 bases. Germline loops: CDR1 SGHTA, CDR2 FQGTGA. The CDR3 spans 15 residues. Trimming at V came to 5 bases and at J to 4 bases, leaving 7 bases not matched to a gene. The CDR3 DNA follows: TGTGCCAGCAGCCAAACGGGGACAGGATACAATGAGCAGTTCTTC. The encoded protein is CASSQTGTGYNEQFF.

The genes are TRBV7-9 and TRBJ2-7; D is perhaps TRBD1 (5 bases). This CDR3 region has 14 residues. The V end was cut by 5 bases, the J end by 4 bases, with 15 bases between. Per germline, CDR1 SEHNR and CDR2 FQNEAQ (reference sequence). The CDR3 DNA sequence: TGTGCCAGCAGCCAGACATCCGACAGTTACGAGCAGTACTTC. This translates into CASSQTSDSYEQYF.

CDR3 residues: CASSRRTERGLDYTF. Written as DNA, the CDR3 is TGTGCCAGCAGCAGGAGGACAGAAAGAGGCCTAGACTACACCTTC. The V call is TRBV5-6, the J call TRBJ1-2, with D possibly TRBD1 on 6 matching bases. Germline loops: CDR1 SGHDT, CDR2 YYEEEE. The CDR3 contains 15 residues. Trimming pared 4 bases from V and 10 bases from J, leaving 23 bases between.

The rearrangement uses TRBV18 and TRBJ2-7; TRBD1 matches 10 bases. CDR1 is KGHSH and CDR2 is LQKENI in the germline V gene. Losses at the gene ends were 4 bases for V and 5 bases for J; bases not matched to a gene: 11. The length of the CDR3 is 16 residues. CDR3: CASSRLFRDRGNEQYF. The CDR3 DNA follows: TGTGCCAGCTCACGACTCTTCCGGGACAGGGGAAACGAGCAGTACTTC.

The chain joins TRBV27 to TRBJ2-6; TRBD1 is a possible D gene (6 bases). Germline values: CDR1 MNHEY, CDR2 SMNVEV (reference sequence). The germline V and J ends were trimmed by 9 bases and 2 bases, with 14 bases remaining between them. The CDR3 sequence is 15 residues long. Here the CDR3 DNA reads TGTGCCAGTAGATATACAGGGCCTGGGGCCAACGTCCTGACTTTC. Amino acid sequence: CASRYTGPGANVLTF.

The rearrangement uses TRBV9 and TRBJ1-4; the D gene is possibly TRBD1 (6 bases). This CDR3 has 15 residues. V was clipped by 0 bases and J by 6 bases, with 12 bases between them. Germline-derived CDR1 and CDR2 are SGDLS and YYNGEE. CDR3 residues: CASSVGEGGYEKLFF. The CDR3 coding sequence is TGTGCCAGCAGCGTAGGGGAGGGGGGTTATGAAAAACTGTTTTTT.

There are a few counts of this clone. The DNA of the CDR3 is TGCGCCAGCAGACAGAACGTCGCCGGGGAGCTGTTTTTT. Protein sequence: CASRQNVAGELFF. This chain joins TRBV5-1 and TRBJ2-2; D is ambiguous. In germline, CDR1 is SGHRS, CDR2 YFSETQ. V was cut by 5 bases and J by 6 bases, with 11 bases left in between. This CDR3 has 13 residues.

This sequence joins TRBV4-3 and TRBJ2-1; TRBD2 matches at 8 bases. The CDR3 is 16 amino acids. V dropped 4 bases and J dropped 3; count of bases not matched to a gene: 8. Per the germline V gene, CDR1 is LGHNA and CDR2 is YSLEER. The DNA of the CDR3 is TGCGCCAGCAGCCCTATGAGCGGGGGCGACTACAATGAGCAGTTCTTC. It specifies CASSPMSGGDYNEQFF.

Written as DNA, the CDR3 is TGTGCCAGCAGCTCAAGCGGGGGGGCGAGCGGGGAGCTGTTTTTT. Its protein product is CASSSSGGASGELFF. The rearrangement joins TRBV7-7 to TRBJ2-2; 10 bases line up with TRBD2. The CDR3 has 15 residues. Per the germline V gene, CDR1 is SSHAT and CDR2 is FNYEAQ (reference sequence). Unmatched junction bases numbered 6, after V lost 4 bases and J lost 7 bases. The variable domain in full, completed from reference TRBV7-7 and TRBJ2-2, reads GAGVSQSPRYKVTKRGQDVTLRCDPISSHATLYWYQQALGQGPEFLTYFNYEAQPDKSGLPSDRFSAERPEGSISTLTIQRTEQRDSAMYRCASSSSGGASGELFFGEGSRLTVL.

The J gene is TRBJ2-2, the V gene TRBV14; no clear D. The V end lost 1 base, the J end lost 2 bases, and 8 bases lay between the germline ends. CDR3 size: 15 residues. The germline V gene has CDR1 SGHDN and CDR2 FVKESK. CDR3 sequence: CASSQVLANTGELFF. The CDR3 DNA sequence: TGTGCCAGCAGCCAAGTCTTGGCCAACACCGGGGAGCTGTTTTTT.

This chain links TRBV2 with TRBJ2-3, with a possible D match to TRBD1 (6 bases). Germline CDR1 and CDR2: SNHLY and FYNNEI. The germline V and J ends were trimmed by 6 bases and 2 bases, with 15 bases remaining between them. CDR3 length: 15 amino acids. The CDR3 sequence is CASRRLTGITDTQYF. The CDR3 DNA is TGTGCCAGCAGACGCCTAACAGGGATCACAGATACGCAGTATTTT.

The J gene is TRBJ2-1, the V gene TRBV6-1, with 7 bases matching TRBD2. This CDR3 comprises 14 residues. Germline V gene sequence: CDR1 MNHNS, CDR2 SASEGT. J gave up 1 base and V 5 bases, and 2 bases lay outside the gene matches. CDR3 loop: CASSQRGSYNEQFF. For the CDR3, the DNA is TGTGCCAGCAGTCAGCGGGGTTCCTACAATGAGCAGTTCTTC.

The CDR3: CASSEGRQGRNEQYF. The CDR3 region has the DNA TGCGCCAGCAGTGAGGGGAGACAGGGGAGGAACGAGCAGTACTTC. The rearrangement uses TRBV10-1 and TRBJ2-7; 8 nucleotides line up with TRBD1. In germline, CDR1 is WNHNN, CDR2 SYGVQD (reference sequence). The CDR3 extends over 15 amino acids. The junction had 8 bases not matched to a gene; V was cut back by 2 bases and J by 5 bases.

This chain uses TRBV14 with TRBJ1-1; 11 bases map to TRBD1. The CDR3 covers 14 residues. Germline CDR1 reads SGHDN; CDR2 reads FVKESK. Trimming took 6 bases from V and 10 from J; bases not matched to a gene: 10. The CDR3 spells CASRARTGGFGAFF. The CDR3 nucleotides are TGTGCCAGCAGGGCAAGGACAGGGGGCTTCGGAGCTTTCTTT.

This clone occurred once. The chain links TRBV5-1 to TRBJ1-3; D is ambiguous. Germline V gene data show CDR1 as SGHRS and CDR2 as YFSETQ. V was pared by 1 base and J by 0 bases, with 8 bases between. The CDR3 loop spans 15 amino acids. The CDR3 reads CASSLPLASGNTIYF. The CDR3 nucleotides read TGCGCCAGCAGCTTGCCGTTGGCCTCTGGAAACACCATATATTTT.

This chain uses TRBV28 with TRBJ2-7; 8 bases are shared with TRBD1. V trimming: 8 bases; J trimming: 1 base; junction bases outside the gene matches: 7. The CDR3 contains 14 residues. Germline CDR1 MDHEN, CDR2 SYDVKM. The CDR3 DNA reads TGTGCCAGCTCCAGGGGACAGGATTCCTACGAGCAGTACTTC. Translation: CASSRGQDSYEQYF.